Sequencing of this T cell receptor beta chain was carried out in a study of shared clonotypes between healthy human individuals. Naive CD8 cells were CD45RO-negative, positively selected for CCR7, excluding terminally differentiated effector memory CD45RA+ cells. There are 16 residues in the CDR3. With V trimmed by 0 bases and J by 1 base, 5 bases remained unmatched. In germline, CDR1 is SGHRS, CDR2 YFSETQ. The assay was immunoSEQ multiplex PCR, and TCRdb's table has in-frame clones only and misses some. The sample contains around 2,100,000 clones, around 96% of which appear only once. This clonotype originated in a man younger than 35 in good health. This sequence joins TRBV5-1 and TRBJ1-1; 8 nucleotides line up with TRBD1. Input material: naive CD8+ T cells sorted from blood. The CDR3 nucleotides are TGCGCCAGCAGCTTGGCCTCAGGGGGCGCGAACACTGAAGCTTTCTTT. Translating it yields CASSLASGGANTEAFF.